This T cell receptor (beta chain) was sequenced in a study of blood T cell repertoires in COVID-19. Background on the study: Sites across the United States, Italy and Spain contributed samples from acute and convalescent COVID-19. PBMCs, B-cell-depleted T cells, or T cells provided the cDNA or gDNA that made up the material.

The CDR3 sequence is 15 residues long. The V gene's germline CDR1 is LGHDT and CDR2 YNNKEL (reference sequence). The V and J ends lost 4 bases and 9 bases, in that order; junction bases with no gene match: 8. Per the original data handling: Using reference gene primer amplification, nucleated cell counts were estimated. This table comes from immunoSEQ multiplex PCR, and its TCRdb copy is limited to in-frame clones, with some not included. V, J and clone size derive from that table, while D and trimming were established from the DNA sequence. Seen here are 200,000 or so clones, roughly 82% observed once, and the top ten hold more than 5%.

Sequenced input: peripheral blood. The receptor's source is a woman aged 25-40 years with acute or convalescent COVID-19. The rearrangement joins TRBV3-1 (or the pseudogene TRBV3-2) to TRBJ2-1, with 11 bases lining up with TRBD2. CDR3 sequence: CASSRLGTSGGEQFF. CDR3 DNA: TGTGCCAGCAGCCGCCTCGGGACTAGCGGTGGTGAGCAGTTCTTC.